This is a list of T cell receptor beta chains from one sample in a study of identical twins. TCRdb called the 5' RACE reads again in MiXCR, with one record for every CDR3 protein. The repertoire holds more than 250,000 distinct CDR3 sequences, with under 9.5% as singletons. This sample was also put to use in a study of yellow fever vaccine responses in identical twins.

Sequencing input: memory (CD45RO+) T cells sorted from blood. These receptor sequences come from a woman between 18 and 29 years old in good health. Each CDR3 is given with its conserved first and last residue. The D gene is left open where the match is weak. Rows may omit the clone size; those that give it use once, few, many or a size class.

CDR3aa | CDR3nt | len | j_gene | abundance | d_gene | v_gene
CASSDQPIEAFF | TGTGCCAGCAGTGACCAGCCGATTGAAGCTTTCTTT | 12 | TRBJ1-1 | NA | NA | TRBV2
CASSLDRTLLFF | TGTGCCAGCAGCTTAGACCGGACATTACTGTTTTTT | 12 | TRBJ1-4 | NA | NA | TRBV11-3
CASSLGAGELEQYF | TGTGCCAGCAGCTTGGGAGCGGGAGAGCTTGAGCAGTACTTC | 14 | TRBJ2-7 | NA | TRBD2 | TRBV5-6
CATSDPSPSGRAIDEQFF | TGTGCCACCAGTGACCCTAGCCCTAGCGGGAGGGCCATCGATGAGCAGTTCTTC | 18 | TRBJ2-1 | NA | TRBD2 | TRBV24-1
CASSLRPFVAGGPGEQFF | TGTGCCAGCAGCTTACGTCCTTTTGTGGCGGGAGGTCCGGGTGAGCAGTTCTTC | 18 | TRBJ2-1 | NA | TRBD2 | TRBV7-3
CASSRTLAGGPIAYNEQFF | TGTGCCAGCAGCCGAACGCTAGCGGGGGGGCCTATCGCCTACAATGAGCAGTTCTTC | 19 | TRBJ2-1 | few | TRBD2 | TRBV7-8
CASSHYEGTSGDQETQYF | TGCGCCAGCAGCCATTATGAGGGGACTAGCGGGGACCAAGAGACCCAGTACTTC | 18 | TRBJ2-5 | once | TRBD2 | TRBV4-1
CASSSGQGPQHF | TGTGCCAGCAGTTCCGGACAGGGGCCCCAGCATTTT | 12 | TRBJ1-5 | many | TRBD1 | TRBV28
CASSSTSGSTDTQYF | TGCGCCAGCAGCAGTACTAGCGGCAGCACAGATACGCAGTATTTT | 15 | TRBJ2-3 | many | TRBD2 | TRBV5-1
CSASDRGGSNQPQHF | TGCAGTGCCAGCGACAGGGGAGGGAGCAATCAGCCCCAGCATTTT | 15 | TRBJ1-5 | NA | TRBD1 | TRBV20-1
CASGASVHEQYF | TGTGCCAGCGGGGCGTCCGTCCACGAGCAGTACTTC | 12 | TRBJ2-7 | few | NA | TRBV14
CASSLTREGTEAFF | TGCGCCAGCAGCTTGACCAGGGAGGGGACTGAAGCTTTCTTT | 14 | TRBJ1-1 | many | NA | TRBV5-1
CSIGHPGSGETQYF | TGCAGCATCGGACATCCGGGCTCGGGGGAGACCCAGTACTTC | 14 | TRBJ2-5 | many | NA | TRBV29-1
CASSFGYNEQFF | TGTGCCAGCAGTTTCGGTTACAATGAGCAGTTCTTC | 12 | TRBJ2-1 | many | NA | TRBV12-3/TRBV12-4
CSGLGQAGDEQYF | TGCAGCGGACTAGGACAGGCGGGGGACGAGCAGTACTTC | 13 | TRBJ2-7 | many | NA | TRBV29-1
CASSPGGLFYEQHF | TGTGCCAGCAGCCCTGGGGGCCTCTTCTACGAGCAGCACTTC | 14 | TRBJ2-7 | NA | NA | TRBV5-5
CASRGTEETQYF | TGTGCCAGCAGAGGGACGGAAGAGACCCAGTACTTC | 12 | TRBJ2-5 | NA | NA | TRBV25-1
CSATRDRKETQYF | TGCAGTGCTACACGGGACAGAAAAGAGACCCAGTACTTC | 13 | TRBJ2-5 | NA | TRBD1 | TRBV20-1
CASSPPRGDSPGEQFF | TGTGCCAGCTCACCACCCCGCGGGGACTCCCCGGGTGAGCAGTTCTTC | 16 | TRBJ2-1 | few | NA | TRBV18
CASMILASGDTQYF | TGTGCCAGCATGATTTTGGCTAGCGGCGATACGCAGTATTTT | 14 | TRBJ2-3 | NA | TRBD2 | TRBV6-1
CSASGRAAETQYF | TGCAGTGCTAGCGGGAGGGCCGCAGAGACCCAGTACTTC | 13 | TRBJ2-5 | NA | TRBD2 | TRBV20-1
CASASGGLSTGELFF | TGTGCCAGCGCGTCGGGCGGGCTGAGCACCGGGGAGCTGTTTTTT | 15 | TRBJ2-2 | many | NA | TRBV11-2
CASSLGLQYNEQFF | TGTGCCAGCAGCTTAGGGCTACAATACAATGAGCAGTTCTTC | 14 | TRBJ2-1 | many | NA | TRBV7-8
CSARPFTSGKETQYF | TGCAGTGCTAGACCGTTCACTAGCGGGAAGGAGACCCAGTACTTC | 15 | TRBJ2-5 | once | TRBD2 | TRBV20-1
CASSLAGQGVNTEAFF | TGCGCCAGCAGCTTGGCCGGGCAGGGGGTGAACACTGAAGCTTTCTTT | 16 | TRBJ1-1 | many | TRBD1 | TRBV5-1
CASSQEASGFTDTQYF | TGTGCCAGCAGCCAAGAGGCTAGCGGATTCACAGATACGCAGTATTTT | 16 | TRBJ2-3 | few | TRBD2 | TRBV14
CASSLVRDGGYTF | TGTGCCAGCAGTTTAGTCAGGGATGGTGGCTACACCTTC | 13 | TRBJ1-2 | many | NA | TRBV12-3/TRBV12-4
CASSSSPTRGYNEQFF | TGTGCCAGCAGTTCCTCCCCTACAAGGGGCTACAATGAGCAGTTCTTC | 16 | TRBJ2-1 | NA | NA | TRBV27
CASSLFASGGVTGQFF | TGTGCCAGCAGCTTATTTGCTAGCGGGGGGGTTACGGGGCAGTTCTTC | 16 | TRBJ2-1 | NA | TRBD2 | TRBV11-2
CASSMQPYTDTQYF | TGTGCCAGTAGTATGCAGCCTTACACAGATACGCAGTATTTT | 14 | TRBJ2-3 | many | NA | TRBV19
CASSKARLAGFYEQYF | TGTGCCAGCAGCAAAGCGAGACTAGCGGGGTTCTACGAGCAGTACTTC | 16 | TRBJ2-7 | NA | NA | TRBV21-1
CASSFLGMTDTQYF | TGTGCCAGCAGCTTCTTGGGGATGACAGATACGCAGTATTTT | 14 | TRBJ2-3 | many | NA | TRBV11-2
CASSQAGAGTDTQYF | TGCGCCAGCAGCCAAGCGGGGGCGGGTACAGATACGCAGTATTTT | 15 | TRBJ2-3 | many | NA | TRBV4-1
CASSMSTDLGGYTF | TGCGCCAGCAGCATGTCGACGGACTTGGGCGGCTACACCTTC | 14 | TRBJ1-2 | NA | NA | TRBV10-1
CAISELGLGNQPQHF | TGTGCCATCAGTGAGTTGGGGTTGGGCAATCAGCCCCAGCATTTT | 15 | TRBJ1-5 | few | NA | TRBV10-3
CASSRLDRGRGKLFF | TGTGCCAGCAGTCGGTTAGACAGGGGGCGCGGGAAACTGTTTTTT | 15 | TRBJ1-4 | NA | TRBD1 | TRBV25-1
CASQGQATDTQYF | TGCGCCAGCCAGGGACAGGCTACAGATACGCAGTATTTT | 13 | TRBJ2-3 | NA | TRBD1 | TRBV5-1
CASSPPVGNTEAFF | TGTGCCAGCTCACCACCGGTGGGGAACACTGAAGCTTTCTTT | 14 | TRBJ1-1 | NA | NA | TRBV18
CASSLETSGSRYEQFF | TGCGCCAGCAGCCTAGAGACTAGCGGGAGTCGCTATGAGCAGTTCTTC | 16 | TRBJ2-1 | NA | TRBD2 | TRBV4-1
CASSTRRFGAGGQETQYF | TGCGCCAGCAGCACCCGCCGGTTTGGGGCGGGGGGGCAAGAGACCCAGTACTTC | 18 | TRBJ2-5 | NA | TRBD2 | TRBV10-2
CASSEARGSGTDTQYF | TGTGCCAGCAGTGAAGCTAGGGGGTCCGGCACAGATACGCAGTATTTT | 16 | TRBJ2-3 | few | NA | TRBV6-1
CASRAGTNYNEQFF | TGTGCCAGCAGGGCCGGGACTAACTACAATGAGCAGTTCTTC | 14 | TRBJ2-1 | few | TRBD2 | TRBV6-1
CASSLGTDLQEQFF | TGTGCCAGCAGCTTGGGAACAGACCTACAGGAGCAGTTCTTC | 14 | TRBJ2-1 | few | NA | TRBV7-9
CASKQAGDIQYF | TGTGCCAGCAAACAGGCGGGGGACATTCAGTACTTC | 12 | TRBJ2-4 | NA | TRBD2 | TRBV2
CASSPDRSEQFF | TGTGCCAGCAGCCCAGACAGGTCAGAGCAGTTCTTC | 12 | TRBJ2-1 | many | NA | TRBV12-3/TRBV12-4
CSVWDTSSYEQYF | TGCAGCGTTTGGGACACGAGCTCCTACGAGCAGTACTTC | 13 | TRBJ2-7 | NA | NA | TRBV29-1